This entry lists 2 T cell receptor beta chains sequenced from one sample in a study of human T cells and chemical hapten exposure. Time point here: pre-sensitization, week 0. The treatment was: therapeutic diphenylcyclopropenone sensitization with weekly scalp DPC. TCRdb re-analysed the RACE reads in MiXCR, keeping a single row per CDR3 protein. The table shows around 330,000 distinct CDR3 sequences, with 5.5% occurring only once. Sequenced here: whole blood, sampled in connection with sensitization to the hapten diphenylcyclopropenone (DPC). The receptors originated from a woman younger than 35 with alopecia areata. Some clones in this sample may be carry-over from other donors' samples.

This chain uses TRBV10-3 with TRBJ1-2; 10 bases fit TRBD1. J was trimmed by 8 bases and V by 2 bases; bases with no gene match: 17. Germline lookup yields CDR1 ENHRY and CDR2 SYGVKD. This CDR3 has 18 amino acids. CDR3 nucleotides: TGTGCCATCAGTGAGGGTGGACAGGGGGATCGCCGGAGTTGGGGCTACACCTTC. This codes for CAISEGGQGDRRSWGYTF.

This clonotype was observed many times. The V and J genes are TRBV5-5 and TRBJ2-3; 11 nucleotides align to TRBD1. Looked up from germline, CDR1 is SGHKS and CDR2 is YYEKEE (reference sequence). The CDR3 has 15 amino acids. Trimming at V came to 4 bases and at J to 3 bases, leaving 4 bases not matched to a gene. This CDR3 reads CASSRGQGATDTQYF. In DNA form, the CDR3 reads TGTGCCAGCAGCCGTGGACAGGGGGCTACAGATACGCAGTATTTT.